The present T cell receptor beta chain was sequenced within a study of T cell changes during pregnancy in multiple sclerosis. The protocol was immunoSEQ multiplex PCR, while the TCRdb copy is restricted to in-frame clones and leaves out a portion. In the table there are under 55,000 clones, roughly 90% of which are singletons. Trimming pared 3 bases from V and 0 bases from J, leaving 14 bases between. Per germline, CDR1 MNHNY and CDR2 SVGAGI (reference sequence). CDR3 size: 16 residues. This TCR was sampled from a female donor with multiple sclerosis, enrolled in a pregnancy study. The J gene is TRBJ1-2, the V gene TRBV6-6; tentatively, D is TRBD1 (5 bases). The material was peripheral blood, obtained in the first trimester of pregnancy. The CDR3 coding sequence is TGTGCCAGCAGTTATCCTCAGGGTCAGACTAACTATGGCTACACCTTC. Amino acid sequence: CASSYPQGQTNYGYTF.